These 16 T cell receptor beta chains share one sample of origin, sequenced in a study of T cell repertoires in cytomegalovirus infection. For these receptors, no antigen is known. TCRdb fed the reads into MiXCR, producing one record per CDR3 protein. Of 640,000 or so distinct CDR3 sequences listed, roughly a third are singletons. Sequencing was performed on cultured PBMCs, taken from culture after CMV antigen stimulation. Every receptor here comes from a human donor in good health (CMV status not recorded). Some clones in this sample may be carry-over from other donors' samples.

In its sample, this clonotype was seen a few times. The chain combines TRBV11-2 with TRBJ2-2; D possibly corresponds to TRBD1 (7 bases). The germline V and J ends were trimmed by 2 bases and 0 bases, with 16 bases remaining between them. This CDR3 has 18 amino acids. Looked up from germline, CDR1 is SGHAT and CDR2 is FQNNGV. This CDR3 reads CASSLLGGGTANTGELFF. The CDR3 DNA reads TGTGCCAGCAGCTTATTAGGAGGAGGGACAGCGAACACCGGGGAGCTGTTTTTT.

Only a few counts were recorded for this clonotype. The chain couples TRBV7-3 to TRBJ1-1, with no clear D. The germline V gene encodes CDR1 SGHTA and CDR2 FQGTGA. The CDR3 loop spans 12 amino acids. Trimming left V 6 bases short and J 1 base short, with 6 bases between. The CDR3 here is CASRTRNTEAFF. CDR3 DNA: TGTGCCAGCAGAACCAGGAACACTGAAGCTTTCTTT.

The V call is TRBV5-4, the J call TRBJ2-2; tentatively, D is TRBD2 (6 bases). Germline V gene sequence: CDR1 SGHNT, CDR2 YYREEE (reference sequence). The CDR3 is 15 residues long. The germline V and J ends were trimmed by 4 bases and 4 bases, with 14 bases remaining between them. CDR3 DNA sequence: TGTGCCAGCAGCCGAGTCGCGGGGTCCACCGGGGAGCTGTTTTTT. Translating it yields CASSRVAGSTGELFF.

The chain carries TRBV5-1 and TRBJ2-3; tentative D call: TRBD2 (5 bases). Trimming left V 2 bases short and J 6 bases short, with 16 bases between. The CDR3 spans 15 residues. The germline V gene has CDR1 SGHRS and CDR2 YFSETQ. CDR3 sequence: CASSFMAGPRDTQYF. The CDR3 region has the DNA TGCGCCAGCAGCTTTATGGCGGGCCCCCGGGATACGCAGTATTTT.

This chain uses TRBV12-3 or TRBV12-4 with TRBJ2-1, with a weak D call TRBD2 (6 bases). V was pared by 10 bases and J by 2 bases, with 21 bases between. The CDR3 runs 16 residues. In DNA form, the CDR3 reads TGTGCCACCGTACGGGGGACTCTCTCAACCTACAATGAGCAGTTCTTC. Encoded protein: CATVRGTLSTYNEQFF.

There are many counts of this clonotype. The V gene is TRBV7-2, the J gene TRBJ2-7; maybe TRBD1 (5 bases). This CDR3 contains 13 residues. Germline loops: CDR1 SGHTA, CDR2 FQGNSA. V gave up 1 base and J gave up 6 bases, with 10 bases separating them. DNA of the CDR3: TGTGCCAGCAGCTTAGTGTGGGGCCGCGAGCAGTACTTC. It is translated as CASSLVWGREQYF.

The chain combines TRBV10-2 with TRBJ2-1; TRBD2 aligns across 12 bases. This CDR3 region has 15 residues. J was trimmed by 8 bases and V by 5 bases; bases with no gene match: 7. Germline V lookup: CDR1 WSHSY, CDR2 SAAADI. The CDR3: CASSMTSGRFDEQFF. CDR3 DNA: TGCGCCAGCAGTATGACTAGCGGGAGATTTGATGAGCAGTTCTTC.

This sequence joins TRBV7-6 and TRBJ1-4; 8 bases match TRBD1. Germline CDR1 and CDR2: SGHVS and FNYEAQ. The length of the CDR3 is 15 residues. V dropped 5 bases and J dropped 3; count of bases not matched to a gene: 5. The CDR3 DNA reads TGTGCCAGCAGCGGAGAACAGGGGGCTAATGAAAAACTGTTTTTT. This codes for CASSGEQGANEKLFF.

The V call is TRBV15, the J call TRBJ2-3, with 7 bases lining up with TRBD1. Per the germline V gene, CDR1 is LNHNV and CDR2 is YYDKDF (reference sequence). The ends lost 5 bases at V and 1 base at J; junction bases unmatched: 9. The CDR3 runs to 16 residues. The CDR3 nucleotides read TGTGCCACCAGCTCCCAGGGGGAATTGGGCACAGATACGCAGTATTTT. This gives the protein CATSSQGELGTDTQYF.

V usage is TRBV7-6 and J usage is TRBJ2-5, with 7 bases lining up with TRBD1. The CDR3 consists of 17 residues. V lost 1 base and J lost 4; bases outside the gene matches: 12. Germline V gene sequence: CDR1 SGHVS, CDR2 FNYEAQ. The CDR3 DNA is TGTGCCAGCAGCTTAGTGGTTAGACAGGGTCCAACAGAGACCCAGTACTTC. As protein: CASSLVVRQGPTETQYF.

V gene TRBV6-6 combines with J gene TRBJ2-1; 8 bases map to TRBD1. The trim removed 7 bases at V and 8 bases at J, leaving 7 bases unmatched. CDR1 MNHNY and CDR2 SVGAGI come from the germline V gene (reference sequence). The length of the CDR3 is 13 residues. CDR3 sequence reads: CASTPDRVHEQFF. CDR3 nucleotide sequence: TGTGCCAGCACCCCGGACAGGGTGCATGAGCAGTTCTTC.

The chain recombines TRBV4-1 with TRBJ2-2; a possible D gene is TRBD1 (6 bases). The CDR3 is 16 residues long. V was trimmed by 3 bases and J by 0 bases, leaving 11 bases between them. Germline loops: CDR1 MGHRA, CDR2 YSYEKL. This CDR3 is CASSQSGTPNTGELFF. CDR3 DNA sequence: TGCGCCAGCAGCCAGTCCGGGACACCGAACACCGGGGAGCTGTTTTTT.

This clonotype was found a few times. The chain couples TRBV2 to TRBJ1-4; D ambiguous. The CDR3 is 15 residues long. In germline, CDR1 is SNHLY, CDR2 FYNNEI. Trimming removed 8 bases from V and 0 bases from J, with 13 bases in between. The CDR3 DNA reads as TGTGCCAGCCTCCGGGGATCTGCAACTAATGAAAAACTGTTTTTT. Translated, it gives CASLRGSATNEKLFF.

This clonotype was seen more than once but under ten times. The rearrangement joins TRBV12-3 or TRBV12-4 to TRBJ1-2, with D unresolved. Trimming pared 6 bases from V and 7 bases from J, leaving 12 bases between. There are 12 residues in the CDR3. For the CDR3, the DNA is TGTGCCAGCAGCAATAGCAGGCTTGGCTACACCTTC. Its protein is CASSNSRLGYTF.

This clonotype was detected a few times. V gene TRBV4-1 combines with J gene TRBJ2-7; D not certain. This CDR3 is built from 15 residues. CDR1 is MGHRA and CDR2 is YSYEKL in the germline V gene. V lost 0 bases to trimming and J lost 3 bases, with 12 bases between them. The CDR3 loop reads CASSQDSRPLYEQYF. CDR3 nucleotide sequence: TGCGCCAGCAGCCAAGATAGTCGCCCTCTCTACGAGCAGTACTTC.

The rearrangement uses TRBV20-1 and TRBJ2-1; the match to TRBD2 covers 12 bases. There are 14 residues in the CDR3. V trimming: 6 bases; J trimming: 2 bases; junction bases outside the gene matches: 2. Germline V gene sequence: CDR1 DFQATT, CDR2 SNEGSKA (reference sequence). The CDR3 loop is CSATSGRTYNEQFF. The CDR3 region has the DNA TGCAGTGCAACTAGCGGGAGGACCTACAATGAGCAGTTCTTC.